Listed below are T cell receptor beta chains from one sample, sequenced in a study of shared clonotypes between healthy human individuals. Libraries were prepared by immunoSEQ multiplex PCR; TCRdb keeps only in-frame clonotypes and omits some of them. Of 2 million to 2.5 million clones in the sample, 90% to 96% are singletons; the top ten hold roughly 0.13%. Input material: naive CD4+ T cells sorted from blood. These TCRs come from a man aged 18 to 29 in good health. CDR3s include the opening cysteine and the closing phenylalanine or tryptophan. D genes are given only for firm matches. Some rows mark clone size as missing; the rest say once, few, many or name a class of expanded clone.

TRBV28	TRBJ1-2	.	.	TGTGCCAGCAAGCCGTCCACTATAGGCTACACCTTC	CASKPSTIGYTF
TRBV6-5	TRBJ1-2	.	TRBD1	TGTGCCAGCAACCCGACAGGGTCTATCTATGGCTACACCTTC	CASNPTGSIYGYTF
TRBV7-6	TRBJ1-2	.	TRBD1	TGTGCCAGCAGCCGACTTTCGACAGGGGGAGCTAATGGCTACACCTTC	CASSRLSTGGANGYTF
TRBV18	TRBJ2-3	.	.	TGTGCCAGCTCACCTTCGGCGCGGACTGCAAGAGATACGCAGTATTTT	CASSPSARTARDTQYF
TRBV27	TRBJ1-4	.	TRBD1	TGTGCCAGCAGTTTCCGACGACGACAGGGGACTAATGAAAAACTGTTTTTT	CASSFRRRQGTNEKLFF
TRBV6-5	TRBJ1-2	.	.	TGTGCCAGCAGTTACGGTCGCCAAAACTATGGCTACACCTTC	CASSYGRQNYGYTF
TRBV15	TRBJ2-7	once	TRBD2	TGTGCCACCAGCAGAGAAGGCGGGAGGTACGAGCAGTACTTC	CATSREGGRYEQYF
TRBV4-3	TRBJ2-5	.	.	TGCGCCAGCAGCCAAGGGCGTTACATAGAGACCCAGTACTTC	CASSQGRYIETQYF
TRBV12-5	TRBJ2-3	.	.	TGTGCTAGTGGTTATGGGACAGATACGCAGTATTTT	CASGYGTDTQYF
TRBV30	TRBJ1-5	.	.	TGTGCCTGGAGGCAGGGAGGGGATCAGCCCCAGCATTTT	CAWRQGGDQPQHF
TRBV7-9	TRBJ2-2	.	.	TGTGCCAGCAGCTCCCTACGGGGAGGGGAGCTGTTTTTT	CASSSLRGGELFF
TRBV7-8	TRBJ2-7	.	.	TGTGCCAGCAGCTTAGAAAGCCGCACCTCTTTCCATAGCTCCTACGAGCAGTACTTC	CASSLESRTSFHSSYEQYF
TRBV5-4	TRBJ1-6	few	.	TGTGCCAGCAGCTTGGCCGGGGGGAGGAATTCACCCCTCCACTTT	CASSLAGGRNSPLHF
TRBV5-1	TRBJ1-5	.	.	TGCGCCAGCAGCTTGAGTGGGGGGGCCTGGCAGCCCCAGCATTTT	CASSLSGGAWQPQHF
TRBV15	TRBJ1-2	.	.	TGTGCCACCAGCAGAGATAACAGGGAAGGAGGCTACACCTTC	CATSRDNREGGYTF
TRBV11-3	TRBJ1-1	.	.	TGTGCCAGCAGCTTCCCCGAACAGGACACTGAAGCTTTCTTT	CASSFPEQDTEAFF
TRBV5-4	TRBJ2-1	.	.	TGTGCCAGCAGCCCACCTGGGGTAAGGGGTCGACCAAACAATGAGCAGTTCTTC	CASSPPGVRGRPNNEQFF
TRBV30	TRBJ2-2	.	.	TGTGCCTGGAGTGTAGGGTTCGGGTCGGGACGTTTCACCGGGGAGCTGTTTTTT	CAWSVGFGSGRFTGELFF
TRBV30	TRBJ1-5	.	.	TGTGCCTGGAGCGAAAATAGCAATCAGCCCCAGCATTTT	CAWSENSNQPQHF
TRBV12-5	TRBJ1-1	.	TRBD1	TGTGCTAGTGTCCAAATGGACAGGGGCACTGAAGCTTTCTTT	CASVQMDRGTEAFF
TRBV30	TRBJ1-5	.	TRBD1	TGTGCCTGGAGTCTTGGACAGGGACATCAGCCCCAGCATTTT	CAWSLGQGHQPQHF
TRBV5-4	TRBJ1-3	once	.	TGTGCCAGCAGCTTCGGGGGCAACTCTGGAAACACCATATATTTT	CASSFGGNSGNTIYF